This T cell receptor (beta chain) was sequenced in a study of response to subunit inactivated influenza vaccine. Study findings and constraints: There was a suggestion from the authors that each seasonal influenza vaccination recruits few new T cells.

The length of the CDR3 is 12 residues. Germline CDR1 and CDR2: SGHRS and YFSETQ. Trimming removed 7 bases from V and 5 bases from J, with 12 bases in between. MiXCR was run by TCRdb on the RT-PCR reads, yielding one entry per CDR3 protein. In the table there are about 540,000 distinct CDR3 sequences, 11% to 15% of which are singletons. This clonotype has only a few counts. Its antigen is unidentified. The starting material was PBMCs from blood, obtained approximately 12 days after vaccination. This sequence originates from a man aged 45 to 65 who received an inactivated influenza vaccine. The chain joins TRBV5-1 to TRBJ2-5; possible D gene TRBD1, 5 bases. The CDR3 region is CASRQGEETQYF. For the CDR3, the DNA is TGCGCCAGCCGCCAGGGTGAGGAGACCCAGTACTTC.